Reported below is one TCR beta chain. Its antigen remains unknown. This sample was included in a study of beta chain features in type 1 diabetes. Turning to the study itself: Healthy donors, compared against patients, showed similar age, gender and cell yields. Whole-study results and caveats: Across all four CD4+ subsets, people with type 1 diabetes showed modestly shorter TCRB CDR3s. Patients with type 1 diabetes carried fewer insertions and had more deletions at their VDJ junctions.

The CDR3 has 14 amino acids. V was clipped by 4 bases and J by 5 bases; unmatched bases: 8. CDR1 SGHRS and CDR2 YFSETQ come from the germline V gene. The entirety of the isolated RNA underwent reverse transcription, so expressed TCRB transcripts were sequenced. Deep immunoSEQ sequencing covered naive, central memory and regulatory T cell samples. Libraries were prepared by immunoSEQ multiplex PCR; TCRdb keeps only in-frame clonotypes and omits some of them. This sample has nearly 350,000 clones, with around 8% found just once. The chain links TRBV5-1 to TRBJ2-5; TRBD1 matches 7 bases. The sample consisted of central memory CD4+ T cells from blood. This sequence was found in a woman younger than 30 in good health. This CDR3 is CASSPTGTGETQYF. For the CDR3, the DNA is TGCGCCAGCAGCCCGACAGGGACGGGGGAGACCCAGTACTTC.